The following is a TCR beta chain sequence with its context. Its antigen is as yet unknown. This entry comes from a study of siplizumab effects on memory and regulatory T cells. Profiled with immunoSEQ multiplex PCR; TCRdb holds only in-frame clones, not every one. The data contain around 87,000 clones, just under 90% of them singletons. The germline CDR1 and CDR2 sequences are GTSNPN and SVGIG (reference sequence). This CDR3 contains 15 residues. Trimming pared 0 bases from V and 4 bases from J, leaving 13 bases between. Study conclusions and caveats: Siplizumab produced a significant reduction in alloreactive sequences that were traceable to unstimulated CD4+ memory cells. Naive T cells looked more diverse than memory cells, and they looked like major contributors to the alloresponse.

This TCR was recovered from a human donor in good health. The genes are TRBV30 and TRBJ2-1; D is ambiguous. Sequenced material: CD4+ T cells sorted from blood. The CDR3 region is CAWSVSSRLYNEQFF. In DNA form, the CDR3 reads TGTGCCTGGAGTGTAAGTTCGAGGTTATACAATGAGCAGTTCTTC.